This T cell receptor (beta chain) was recorded in a study of control samples from healthy donors and cancer patients. Assay: immunoSEQ multiplex PCR; the TCRdb copy retains only in-frame clones and omits some. The sample holds over 100,000 clones, 90% seen once. Germline V gives CDR1 MNHEY, CDR2 SMNVEV (reference sequence). With V trimmed by 5 bases and J by 0 bases, 3 bases remained unmatched. This CDR3 is built from 14 residues. The sequencing input was blood. This receptor was identified in a human donor in good health. The donor label of this sample is uncertain. The rearrangement joins TRBV27 to TRBJ1-1; 7 positions match TRBD1. The CDR3 DNA follows: TGTGCCAGCAGTGCACAGGGGATGAACACTGAAGCTTTCTTT. This encodes CASSAQGMNTEAFF.